The rows below give T cell receptor beta chains drawn from one sample of a study of human T cells and chemical hapten exposure. TCRdb reanalysed the RACE reads using MiXCR and keeps one entry per CDR3 protein. The sample has 300,000 to 400,000 distinct CDR3 sequences; roughly 6.9% are singletons. Sequenced here: whole blood, sampled in connection with sensitization to the hapten diphenylcyclopropenone (DPC). The origin of the receptors is a woman aged 18 to 35 with alopecia areata. Some clones in this sample may be carry-over from other donors' samples. CDR3s include the opening cysteine and the closing phenylalanine or tryptophan. Size tells how often a clone was seen (once, few, many) or the class of an expanded clone, and some rows leave it out.

abundance,v_gene,j_gene,len,CDR3aa
few,TRBV4-3,TRBJ1-6,14,CASSPAGVYSPLHF
.,TRBV14,TRBJ2-3,15,CASSPAQRAPDTQYF
few,TRBV5-6,TRBJ2-7,20,CASSLVAVRLGQQRTYEQYF
.,TRBV12-3/TRBV12-4,TRBJ1-1,15,CASSTAGLPNTEAFF
.,TRBV4-1,TRBJ1-4,16,CASSQQATAINEKLFF
.,TRBV27,TRBJ2-3,18,CASSFLTPDRVITDTQYF
few,TRBV20-1,TRBJ2-5,18,CSARPESGGRLGQETQYF
.,TRBV4-3,TRBJ1-4,13,CASSRDMEEKLFF
.,TRBV6-5,TRBJ1-1,13,CASSPRRGAEAFF
.,TRBV27,TRBJ2-3,15,CASSLTQGGTDTQYF
.,TRBV28,TRBJ1-2,14,CASSRGAGVRGYTF
many,TRBV7-2,TRBJ1-5,15,CASSWGQAGNQPQHF
many,TRBV5-5,TRBJ2-5,14,CASSRRVAQETQYF
.,TRBV12-3/TRBV12-4,TRBJ2-1,17,CASSRWEQGIVRNEQFF
few,TRBV7-9,TRBJ2-7,12,CASGRTSYEQYF
.,TRBV7-9,TRBJ1-2,13,CASSWDTYYGYTF
few,TRBV5-8,TRBJ1-5,13,CASNSHSNQPQHF
many,TRBV12-3/TRBV12-4,TRBJ1-1,11,CASSLGQGAFF
few,TRBV14,TRBJ2-7,17,CASSESSGERGAYEQYF
few,TRBV3-1,TRBJ1-1,15,CASSQEGQGAAEAFF
many,TRBV5-8,TRBJ2-2,17,CASSDYSSGLFTGELFF
few,TRBV6-6,TRBJ1-1,13,CASSYEARAEAFF
.,TRBV20-1,TRBJ2-7,13,CSATKQAIHEQYF
.,TRBV11-1,TRBJ1-1,16,CASSPHLFGANSEAFF
.,TRBV27,TRBJ2-7,15,CASSSRQGHAYEQYF
many,TRBV7-3,TRBJ2-7,16,CASSFPNRPLLYEQYF
few,TRBV3-1,TRBJ2-3,15,CASSQDMLAWDTQYF
.,TRBV15,TRBJ2-4,13,CATSMTGGNIQYF
many,TRBV12-5,TRBJ2-1,12,CASGLALREQFF
many,TRBV5-1,TRBJ2-3,12,CASSLPLDTQYF
few,TRBV19,TRBJ2-7,15,CASRTTGQGSYEQYF
many,TRBV5-1,TRBJ2-3,18,CASSAEAGGPFEEDTQYF
few,TRBV10-3,TRBJ2-3,14,CAISVSGDPDTQYF
few,TRBV20-1,TRBJ2-2,13,CSASPGNTGELFF
few,TRBV20-1,TRBJ2-3,16,CSARDSSGASTDTQYF
many,TRBV4-3,TRBJ2-7,15,CASSQEGQANYEQYF
.,TRBV2,TRBJ1-5,13,CASSEVMDQPQHF
few,TRBV5-8,TRBJ2-2,14,CASSLDRSTGELFF
.,TRBV7-2,TRBJ2-3,15,CASSPIGTVLDTQYF
many,TRBV10-2,TRBJ2-7,14,CASSDGNRPYEQYF
few,TRBV12-3/TRBV12-4,TRBJ1-5,15,CASSPGTGVPQPQHF
many,TRBV20-1,TRBJ2-7,10,CSAWSGEQYF
.,TRBV4-1,TRBJ2-2,18,CASSQDGTDSGSSPELFF
many,TRBV29-1,TRBJ2-7,16,CSVESARGTGIYEQYF
.,TRBV18,TRBJ1-4,15,CASSPIPGTDEKLFF
many,TRBV28,TRBJ1-2,14,CASRLGTGHYGYTF
.,TRBV7-2,TRBJ2-3,14,CASSWDRRTDTQYF
.,TRBV5-1,TRBJ2-5,18,CASSLALAGRKGQETQYF
.,TRBV5-1,TRBJ1-2,15,CASSLARVFGDGYTF
few,TRBV9,TRBJ2-2,17,CASSLTGRGHGTGELFF
.,TRBV3-1,TRBJ1-6,16,CASSHSGPTETSPLHF